A single sample is the source of the 9 T cell receptor beta chains below, sequenced in a study of blood T cell repertoires in COVID-19. Clones were read by immunoSEQ multiplex PCR, and TCRdb kept only the in-frame ones, dropping some. Among around 20,000 clones listed, about 85% were seen once. Sequencing was done on a sample of peripheral blood. Source of these receptors: a man between 65 and 85 years old with acute or convalescent COVID-19.

The chain employs TRBV7-3 and TRBJ2-1; 7 bases match TRBD1. J gave up 9 bases and V 7 bases, and 12 bases lay outside the gene matches. This CDR3 region has 14 residues. In germline, CDR1 is SGHTA, CDR2 FQGTGA. In DNA form, the CDR3 reads TGTGCCAGCACCCTGACAGGGTTGGTCGGTGAGCAGTTCTTC. This encodes CASTLTGLVGEQFF.

The CDR3 loop is CASSPTTGVEQYF. CDR3 sequence (DNA): TGTGCCAGCTCACCAACCACAGGGGTTGAGCAGTACTTC. The chain combines TRBV18 with TRBJ2-7; TRBD1 matches at 7 bases. Germline V gene lookup returns CDR1 KGHSH and CDR2 LQKENI. The V segment lost 2 bases and the J segment 7 bases; nucleotides outside the gene matches: 5. This CDR3 has 13 residues.

The rearrangement uses TRBV4-3 and TRBJ2-7; 8 bases map to TRBD2. CDR3 length: 15 residues. After removal of 1 base from V and 5 bases from J, the junction contained 7 bases not matched to a gene. The germline V gene encodes CDR1 LGHNA and CDR2 YSLEER. CDR3 nucleotides: TGCGCCAGCAGCCAAGCGGGAGGGGGAGGGAACGAGCAGTACTTC. Its protein product is CASSQAGGGGNEQYF.

The genes are TRBV25-1 and TRBJ1-1; D may be TRBD1 (5 bases). Trimming shortened V by 4 bases and J by 5 bases, and 14 bases separated the two germline ends. Germline V gene lookup returns CDR1 MGHDK and CDR2 SYGVNS. The CDR3 extends over 14 amino acids. The CDR3 protein is CASSVQGRGTEAFF. The CDR3 nucleotides are TGTGCCAGCAGTGTTCAGGGTAGGGGTACTGAAGCTTTCTTT.

V is TRBV19 and J is TRBJ2-1; D possibly corresponds to TRBD2 (5 bases). This CDR3 comprises 18 residues. Trimming cost V 10 bases and J 0 bases, with 25 bases left between them. The germline V gene has CDR1 LNHDA and CDR2 SQIVND (reference sequence). The CDR3 reads CATSSRARLLSSYNEQFF. In DNA form, the CDR3 reads TGTGCCACTTCGTCGAGGGCGCGACTGTTGAGCTCCTACAATGAGCAGTTCTTC.

The J gene is TRBJ2-7, the V gene TRBV20-1; D is unclear. The ends were cut back, 4 bases at V and 0 bases at J, with 4 bases in the middle. Germline V CDR1 and CDR2: DFQATT, SNEGSKA (reference sequence). There are 11 residues in the CDR3. The DNA for the CDR3 is TGCAGTGCTACCGTCTCCTACGAGCAGTACTTC. This translates into CSATVSYEQYF.

J is TRBJ2-1 and V is TRBV11-3, with 8 bases matching TRBD1. Germline CDR1 SGHNT, CDR2 YENEEA. Germline trimming cut 1 base from V and 6 bases from J; bases unmatched to any gene: 5. The CDR3 is 15 amino acids. CDR3 nucleotide sequence: TGTGCCAGCAGCTTAGGACAGGGGAACGGCAATGAGCAGTTCTTC. It specifies CASSLGQGNGNEQFF.

In its sample, this clone was seen a few times. The rearrangement uses TRBV5-1 and TRBJ2-3; 12 nucleotides match TRBD2. Germline-derived CDR1 and CDR2 are SGHRS and YFSETQ. Losses at the gene ends were 4 bases for V and 1 base for J; bases not matched to a gene: 4. The CDR3 has 16 amino acids. In DNA, the CDR3 is TGCGCCAGCAGCCTATGGACTAGCGGGGGCACAGATACGCAGTATTTT. Translated: CASSLWTSGGTDTQYF.

The chain employs TRBV3-1 (or the pseudogene TRBV3-2) and TRBJ1-5; D possibly corresponds to TRBD1 (6 bases). CDR1 and CDR2 from the germline V gene are LGHDT and YNNKEL (reference sequence). This CDR3 region has 15 residues. Trimming pared 4 bases from V and 5 bases from J, leaving 15 bases between. CDR3: CASSPATGKDQPQHF. The DNA for the CDR3 is TGTGCCAGCAGCCCAGCAACAGGGAAGGATCAGCCCCAGCATTTT.